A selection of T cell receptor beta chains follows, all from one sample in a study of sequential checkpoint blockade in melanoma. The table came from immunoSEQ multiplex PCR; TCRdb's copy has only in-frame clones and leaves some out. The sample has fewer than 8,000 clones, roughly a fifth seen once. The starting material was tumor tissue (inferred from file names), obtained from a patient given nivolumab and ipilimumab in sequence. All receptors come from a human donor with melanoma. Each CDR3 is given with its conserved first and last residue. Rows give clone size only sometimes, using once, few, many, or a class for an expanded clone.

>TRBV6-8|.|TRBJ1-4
CASMKGPTNEKLFF
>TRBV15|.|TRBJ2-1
CATSRLPGLKPEQFF
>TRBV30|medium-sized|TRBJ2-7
CAWSHLYEQYF
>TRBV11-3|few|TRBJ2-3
CASSQPSGGSGDTQYF
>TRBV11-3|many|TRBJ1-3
CASSPGRGGPGNTIYF
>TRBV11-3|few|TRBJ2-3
CASSPDLPGTDTQYF
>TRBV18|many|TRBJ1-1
CASSTAGWNTEAFF
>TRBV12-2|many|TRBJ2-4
CAAGVVLAKNIQYF
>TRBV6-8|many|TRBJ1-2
CASRDAGKRNGYTF
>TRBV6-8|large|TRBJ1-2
CASSSTGQAYGYTF
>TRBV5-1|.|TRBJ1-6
CASRFSGAAAGSYNSPLHF
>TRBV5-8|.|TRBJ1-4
CASSSGTGEKLFF
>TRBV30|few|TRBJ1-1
CAWSVPDRVNTEAFF
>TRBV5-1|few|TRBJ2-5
CASSLFPGGEETQYF
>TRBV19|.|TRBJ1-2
CASIIRASNYGYTF
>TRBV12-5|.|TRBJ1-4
CASGTTGGASTNEKLFF
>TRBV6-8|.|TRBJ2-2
CASSASDIWSGELFF
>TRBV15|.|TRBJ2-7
CATSRGRPGGVTSSYEQYF
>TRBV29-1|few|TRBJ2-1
CSVSGTGYNEQFF
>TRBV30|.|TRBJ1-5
CAWAGTGNQPQHF
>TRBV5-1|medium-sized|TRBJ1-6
CASRTGAYSYNSPLHF
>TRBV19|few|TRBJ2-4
CASSSRTVLAKNIQYF
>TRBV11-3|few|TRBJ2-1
CASSSYISVLVNGQFF
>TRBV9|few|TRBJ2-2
CASSVVEVTGELFF
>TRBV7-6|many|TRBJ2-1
CASSLGGSRGNEQFF
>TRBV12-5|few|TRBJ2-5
CASQDFREGEETQYF
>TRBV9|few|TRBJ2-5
CASSLGLAGAMLQETQYF
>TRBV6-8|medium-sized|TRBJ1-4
CASSSRTTGKRTNEKLFF
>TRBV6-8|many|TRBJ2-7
CASSRSSSGSLYEQYF
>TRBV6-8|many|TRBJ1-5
CAAREIGQPQHF
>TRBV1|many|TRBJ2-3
CASSRGQGGDTQYF
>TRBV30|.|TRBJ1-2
CAWSVRDRGGYTF
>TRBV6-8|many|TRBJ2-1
CASSRQGGFYNEQFF
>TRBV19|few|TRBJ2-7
CASSIVQGDEQYF
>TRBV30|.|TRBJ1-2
CAWSGYRGGYTF
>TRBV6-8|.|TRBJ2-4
CASSPTGRVAKNIQYF
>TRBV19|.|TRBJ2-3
CASTGTGTDTQYF
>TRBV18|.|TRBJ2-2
CASSPTKNTGELFF
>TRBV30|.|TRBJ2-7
CAWSVGVIYEQYF
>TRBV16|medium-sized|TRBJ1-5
CASSLSVIGGARPQHF
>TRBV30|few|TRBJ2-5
CAHDRGQVGETQYF
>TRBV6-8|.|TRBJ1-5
CASSLEGVMQPQHF